A selection of T cell receptor beta chains follows, all from one sample in a study of T cell responses to AZD1222 COVID-19 vaccine. Here immunoSEQ multiplex PCR was the method, and the copy in TCRdb shows in-frame clones only, minus some. The sample includes some 45,000 clones, around 91% seen only once; the top ten take about 40%. Sequenced material: peripheral blood, taken 28 days after the second AZD1222 dose. Source of these receptors: an adult who received the AZD1222 COVID-19 vaccine. Each CDR3 is given with its conserved first and last residue. Each record gives: clone size, J gene, V gene, D gene, CDR3 protein, CDR3 DNA. The D gene is left open where the match is weak. Clone size is stated in some rows and not others, as once, few, many or a class when expanded.

size: -
J: TRBJ2-1
V: TRBV4-2
D: -
CDR3: CASSQELARGEQFF
DNA: TGTGCCAGCAGCCAAGAGTTGGCAAGGGGGGAGCAGTTCTTC

size: -
J: TRBJ1-1
V: TRBV30
D: -
CDR3: CAWSPRQENTEAFF
DNA: TGTGCCTGGAGTCCACGACAGGAGAACACTGAAGCTTTCTTT

size: -
J: TRBJ2-1
V: TRBV11-3
D: TRBD2
CDR3: CASSSALAGRVNEQFF
DNA: TGTGCCAGCAGCTCGGCACTAGCGGGGAGAGTCAATGAGCAGTTCTTC

size: -
J: TRBJ2-2
V: TRBV5-8
D: -
CDR3: CASSFRRADTGELFF
DNA: TGTGCCAGCAGCTTCAGACGGGCGGACACCGGGGAGCTGTTTTTT

size: -
J: TRBJ1-6
V: TRBV28
D: -
CDR3: CASSPGQGGSPLHF
DNA: TGTGCCAGCAGCCCTGGGCAGGGAGGCTCACCCCTCCACTTT

size: once
J: TRBJ1-4
V: TRBV27
D: TRBD1
CDR3: CASSTRDSPSEKLFF
DNA: TGTGCCAGCAGTACCAGGGACAGCCCTAGTGAAAAACTGTTTTTT

size: -
J: TRBJ2-1
V: TRBV11-3
D: TRBD2
CDR3: CASSLDRASGGRDNEQFF
DNA: TGTGCCAGCAGCTTAGATCGGGCTAGCGGGGGTCGCGACAATGAGCAGTTCTTC

size: once
J: TRBJ1-1
V: TRBV5-4
D: -
CDR3: CASSPNQGTNTEAFF
DNA: TGTGCCAGCAGCCCTAATCAGGGCACGAACACTGAAGCTTTCTTT

size: once
J: TRBJ2-5
V: TRBV2
D: -
CDR3: CASSWTRGPQETQYF
DNA: TGTGCCAGCAGCTGGACAAGGGGCCCCCAAGAGACCCAGTACTTC

size: -
J: TRBJ2-1
V: TRBV19
D: TRBD2
CDR3: CASSTTSGAGYQQFF
DNA: TGTGCCAGTAGTACAACTAGCGGGGCGGGATATCAGCAGTTCTTC

size: -
J: TRBJ1-5
V: TRBV5-6
D: TRBD1
CDR3: CASSWTGDSNQPQHF
DNA: TGTGCCAGCAGCTGGACAGGGGATAGCAATCAGCCCCAGCATTTT

size: few
J: TRBJ2-3
V: TRBV6-2/TRBV6-3
D: TRBD2
CDR3: CASSYGLADDTQYF
DNA: TGTGCCAGCAGTTACGGACTAGCGGATGATACGCAGTATTTT

size: -
J: TRBJ2-7
V: TRBV5-1
D: -
CDR3: CASSPRQGDSGEQYF
DNA: TGCGCCAGCAGCCCCCGGCAGGGAGATTCGGGCGAGCAGTACTTC

size: -
J: TRBJ1-2
V: TRBV19
D: -
CDR3: CASSRDRVLGYTF
DNA: TGTGCCAGTAGCCGGGACCGTGTTCTTGGCTACACCTTC

size: -
J: TRBJ1-5
V: TRBV30
D: TRBD1
CDR3: CAWGDRAGNQPQHF
DNA: TGTGCCTGGGGCGACAGGGCGGGAAATCAGCCCCAGCATTTT

size: -
J: TRBJ1-1
V: TRBV9
D: TRBD1
CDR3: CASSVSGTGGGEAFF
DNA: TGTGCCAGCAGCGTATCCGGGACAGGGGGCGGAGAAGCTTTCTTT

size: -
J: TRBJ2-2
V: TRBV3-1/TRBV3-2
D: -
CDR3: CASSQDSGVGGELFF
DNA: TGTGCCAGCAGCCAAGATTCAGGGGTCGGCGGGGAGCTGTTTTTT

size: -
J: TRBJ1-2
V: TRBV12-3/TRBV12-4
D: -
CDR3: CASSEARGYTF
DNA: TGTGCCAGCAGTGAAGCGCGTGGCTACACCTTC

size: -
J: TRBJ1-1
V: TRBV29-1
D: -
CDR3: CSVGVLLSLAEAFF
DNA: TGCAGCGTTGGAGTCCTCCTAAGCCTCGCTGAAGCTTTCTTT

size: -
J: TRBJ1-1
V: TRBV25-1
D: -
CDR3: CASSDGDWLNTEAFF
DNA: TGTGCCAGCAGTGATGGGGACTGGTTAAACACTGAAGCTTTCTTT

size: -
J: TRBJ1-5
V: TRBV2
D: TRBD1
CDR3: CASSGGTGSNQPQHF
DNA: TGTGCCAGCAGTGGGGGGACAGGCAGCAATCAGCCCCAGCATTTT

size: once
J: TRBJ1-4
V: TRBV12-3/TRBV12-4
D: -
CDR3: CASSGYTNEKLFF
DNA: TGTGCCAGTTCAGGGTACACTAATGAAAAACTGTTTTTT

size: once
J: TRBJ2-5
V: TRBV7-8
D: -
CDR3: CASSPMALETQYF
DNA: TGTGCCAGCAGCCCCATGGCCTTAGAGACCCAGTACTTC

size: -
J: TRBJ2-7
V: TRBV7-2
D: -
CDR3: CASSFGVREQYF
DNA: TGTGCCAGCAGCTTCGGGGTGAGAGAGCAGTACTTC

size: -
J: TRBJ1-1
V: TRBV3-1/TRBV3-2
D: -
CDR3: CASRVKARDTEAFF
DNA: TGTGCCAGCAGGGTTAAGGCTAGGGACACTGAAGCTTTCTTT

size: -
J: TRBJ1-1
V: TRBV3-1/TRBV3-2
D: TRBD1
CDR3: CASSQVRTGEGAFF
DNA: TGTGCCAGCAGCCAAGTCCGGACAGGGGAAGGAGCTTTCTTT

size: -
J: TRBJ2-3
V: TRBV21-1
D: -
CDR3: CASSRSVLACTDTQYF
DNA: TGTGCCAGCAGCCGGAGCGTATTAGCTTGCACAGATACGCAGTATTTT

size: once
J: TRBJ2-3
V: TRBV6-5
D: TRBD2
CDR3: CASSSRLAGGTDTQYF
DNA: TGTGCCAGCAGTTCCCGACTAGCGGGGGGCACAGATACGCAGTATTTT

size: -
J: TRBJ2-7
V: TRBV5-1
D: TRBD1
CDR3: CASSLNRGYEQYF
DNA: TGCGCCAGCAGCTTGAACAGGGGATACGAGCAGTACTTC